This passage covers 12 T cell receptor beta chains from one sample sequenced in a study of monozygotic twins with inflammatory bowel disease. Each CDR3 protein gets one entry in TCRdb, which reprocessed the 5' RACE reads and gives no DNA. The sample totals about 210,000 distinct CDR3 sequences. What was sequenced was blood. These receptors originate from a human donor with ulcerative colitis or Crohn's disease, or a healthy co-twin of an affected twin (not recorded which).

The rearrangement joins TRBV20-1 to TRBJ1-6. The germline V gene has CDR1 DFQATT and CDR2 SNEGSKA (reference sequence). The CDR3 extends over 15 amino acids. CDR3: CSARGFGDGGSPLHF.

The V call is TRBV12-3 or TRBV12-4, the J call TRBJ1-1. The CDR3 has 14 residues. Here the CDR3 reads CASSASRENTEAFF.

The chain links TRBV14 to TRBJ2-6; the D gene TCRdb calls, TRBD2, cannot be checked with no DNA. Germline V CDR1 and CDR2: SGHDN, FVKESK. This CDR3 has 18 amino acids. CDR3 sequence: CASSRETRLSSGANVLTF.

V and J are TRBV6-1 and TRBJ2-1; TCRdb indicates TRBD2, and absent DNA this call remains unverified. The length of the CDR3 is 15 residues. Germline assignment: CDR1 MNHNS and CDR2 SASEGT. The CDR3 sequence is CASIKKTSGVDEQFF.

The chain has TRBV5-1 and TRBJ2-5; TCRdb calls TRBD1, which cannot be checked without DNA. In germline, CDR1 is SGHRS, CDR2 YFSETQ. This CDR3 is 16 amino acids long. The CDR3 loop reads CASSLGDRAKQETQYF.

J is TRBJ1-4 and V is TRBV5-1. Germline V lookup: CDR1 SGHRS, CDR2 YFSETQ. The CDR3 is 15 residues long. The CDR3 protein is CASSLVGSANEKLFF. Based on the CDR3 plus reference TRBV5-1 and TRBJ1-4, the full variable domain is KAGVTQTPRYLIKTRGQQVTLSCSPISGHRSVSWYQQTPGQGLQFLFEYFSETQRNKGNFPGRFSGRQFSNSRSEMNVSTLELGDSALYLCASSLVGSANEKLFFGSGTQLSVL.

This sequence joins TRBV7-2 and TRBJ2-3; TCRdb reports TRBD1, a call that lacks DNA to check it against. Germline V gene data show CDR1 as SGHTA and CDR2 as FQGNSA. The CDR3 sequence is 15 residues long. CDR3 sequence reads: CASSSGTGNTDTQYF.

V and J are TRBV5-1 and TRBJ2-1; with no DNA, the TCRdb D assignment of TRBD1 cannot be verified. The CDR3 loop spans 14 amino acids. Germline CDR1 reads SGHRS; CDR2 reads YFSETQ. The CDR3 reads CASSLPPGGGEQFF.

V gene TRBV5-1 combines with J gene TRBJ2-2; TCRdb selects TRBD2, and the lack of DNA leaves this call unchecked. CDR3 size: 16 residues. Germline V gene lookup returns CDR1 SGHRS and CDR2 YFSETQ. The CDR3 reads CASSPVLAGNTGELFF.

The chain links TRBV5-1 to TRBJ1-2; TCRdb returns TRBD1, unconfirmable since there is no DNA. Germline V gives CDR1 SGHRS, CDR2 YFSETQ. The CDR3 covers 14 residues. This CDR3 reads CASSRGDPTGGYTF.

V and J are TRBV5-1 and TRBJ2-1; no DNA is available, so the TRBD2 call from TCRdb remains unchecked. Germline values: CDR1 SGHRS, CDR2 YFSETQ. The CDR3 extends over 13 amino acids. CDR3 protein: CASSRGLGYEQFF.

CDR3: CASSTGKSGYTF. The chain recombines TRBV28 with TRBJ1-2; the D call from TCRdb, TRBD1, cannot be confirmed without DNA. The CDR3 runs to 12 residues. Germline lookup yields CDR1 MDHEN and CDR2 SYDVKM.